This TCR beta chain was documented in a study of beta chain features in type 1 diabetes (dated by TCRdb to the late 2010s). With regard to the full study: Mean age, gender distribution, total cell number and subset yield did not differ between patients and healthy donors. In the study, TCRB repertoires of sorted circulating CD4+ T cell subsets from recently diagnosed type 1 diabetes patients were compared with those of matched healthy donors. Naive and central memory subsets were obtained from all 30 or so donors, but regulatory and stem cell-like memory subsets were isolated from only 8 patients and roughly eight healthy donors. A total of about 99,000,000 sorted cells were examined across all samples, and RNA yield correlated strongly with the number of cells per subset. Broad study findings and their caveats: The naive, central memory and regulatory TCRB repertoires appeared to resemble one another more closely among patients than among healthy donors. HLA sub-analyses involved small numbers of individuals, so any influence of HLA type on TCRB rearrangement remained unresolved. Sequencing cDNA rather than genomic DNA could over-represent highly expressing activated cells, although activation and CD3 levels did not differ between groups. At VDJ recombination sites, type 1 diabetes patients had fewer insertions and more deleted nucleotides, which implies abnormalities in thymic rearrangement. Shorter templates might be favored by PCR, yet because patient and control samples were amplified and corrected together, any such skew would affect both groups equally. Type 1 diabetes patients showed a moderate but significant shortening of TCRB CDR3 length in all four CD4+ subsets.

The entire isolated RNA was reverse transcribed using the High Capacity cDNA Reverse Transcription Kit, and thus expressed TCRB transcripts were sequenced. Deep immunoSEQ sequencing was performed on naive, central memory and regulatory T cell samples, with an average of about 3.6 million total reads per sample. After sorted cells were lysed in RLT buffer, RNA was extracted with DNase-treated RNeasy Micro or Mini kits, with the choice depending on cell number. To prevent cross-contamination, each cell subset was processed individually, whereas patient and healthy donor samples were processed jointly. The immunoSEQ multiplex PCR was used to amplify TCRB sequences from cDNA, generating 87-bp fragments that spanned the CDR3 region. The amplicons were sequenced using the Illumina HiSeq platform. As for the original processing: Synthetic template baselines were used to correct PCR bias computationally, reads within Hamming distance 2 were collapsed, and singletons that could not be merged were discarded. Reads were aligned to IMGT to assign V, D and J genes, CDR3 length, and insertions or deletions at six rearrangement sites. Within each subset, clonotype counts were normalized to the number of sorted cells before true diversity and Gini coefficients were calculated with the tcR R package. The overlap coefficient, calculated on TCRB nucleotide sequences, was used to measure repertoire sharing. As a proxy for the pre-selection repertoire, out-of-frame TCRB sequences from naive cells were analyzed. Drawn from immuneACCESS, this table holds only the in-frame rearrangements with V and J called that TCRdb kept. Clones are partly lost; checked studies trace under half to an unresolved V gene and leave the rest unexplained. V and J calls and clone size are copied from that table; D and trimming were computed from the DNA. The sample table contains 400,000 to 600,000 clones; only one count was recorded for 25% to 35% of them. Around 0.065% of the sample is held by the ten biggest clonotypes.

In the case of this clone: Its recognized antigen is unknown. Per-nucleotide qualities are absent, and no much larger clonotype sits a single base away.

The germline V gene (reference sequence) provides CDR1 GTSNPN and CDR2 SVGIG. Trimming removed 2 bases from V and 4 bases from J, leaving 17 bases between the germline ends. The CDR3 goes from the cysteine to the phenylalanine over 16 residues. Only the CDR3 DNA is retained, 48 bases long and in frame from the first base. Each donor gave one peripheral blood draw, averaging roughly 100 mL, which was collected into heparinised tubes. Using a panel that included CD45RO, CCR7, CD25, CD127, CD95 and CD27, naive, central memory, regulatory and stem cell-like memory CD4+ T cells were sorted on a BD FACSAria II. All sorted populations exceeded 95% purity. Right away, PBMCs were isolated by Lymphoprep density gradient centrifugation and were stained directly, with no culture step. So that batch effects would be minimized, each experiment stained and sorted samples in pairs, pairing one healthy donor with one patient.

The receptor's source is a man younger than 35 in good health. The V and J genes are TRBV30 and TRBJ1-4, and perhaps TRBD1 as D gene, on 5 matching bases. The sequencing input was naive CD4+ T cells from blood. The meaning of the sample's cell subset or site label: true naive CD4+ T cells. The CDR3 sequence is CAWSPYRGLGNEKLFF. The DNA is TGTGCCTGGAGTCCCTATAGGGGTTTGGGTAATGAAAAACTGTTTTTT.